The 15 T cell receptor beta chains below come from one sample, sequenced in a study of blood T cells in healthy people across ages. A second roughly 6 to 11 cycle PCR used barcoded and J-beta primers. In TCRdb, the 5' RACE reads were re-called with MiXCR into one record per CDR3 protein. This table holds more than 650,000 distinct CDR3 sequences, about 20% found once. The sequenced sample consisted of blood. Receptors originate from a man in his 70s in good health.

The chain combines TRBV20-1 with TRBJ2-3, with D perhaps matching TRBD2 (7 bases). CDR1 DFQATT and CDR2 SNEGSKA come from the germline V gene (reference sequence). V lost 8 bases and J lost 4, with 22 bases in between. The CDR3 extends over 15 amino acids. The CDR3 DNA sequence: TGCAGTCCCTCCCAGGGCTGGGAGGGGGCAGATACGCAGTATTTT. This sequence encodes CSPSQGWEGADTQYF.

In its sample, this clonotype was seen a few times. This chain links TRBV5-1 with TRBJ2-5; D not certain. CDR1 and CDR2 (germline): SGHRS, YFSETQ. The CDR3 sequence is 15 residues long. V lost 2 bases and J lost 1, with 12 bases in between. The CDR3 here is CASSFSRRFQETQYF. The CDR3 nucleotides are TGCGCCAGCAGCTTCTCGCGACGCTTCCAAGAGACCCAGTACTTC.

This chain uses TRBV12-3 or TRBV12-4 with TRBJ2-5; D is ambiguous. The J call may be in error: the DNA end matches TRBJ2-7 better. This CDR3 region has 16 residues. CDR3 nucleotides: TGTGCCAGCAGCTATGTCTTCATGGGCCCTTTCTACGAGCAGTACTTC. Its protein product is CASSYVFMGPFYEQYF.

The sample holds a few counts of this clonotype. The rearrangement uses TRBV28 and TRBJ2-3, with 13 bases aligning to TRBD2. The CDR3 has 15 amino acids. After removal of 10 bases from V and 7 bases from J, the junction contained 11 bases not matched to a gene. Germline CDR1 and CDR2: MDHEN and SYDVKM. This CDR3 is CATRLGLAGVYTQYF. CDR3 in DNA: TGTGCCACCCGTTTAGGACTAGCGGGGGTATATACGCAGTATTTT.

This clonotype was picked up a small number of times. This chain joins TRBV18 and TRBJ2-1; D is possibly TRBD1 (5 bases). Deletions cut 2 bases from V and 0 bases from J, with 11 bases between. From germline, CDR1 is KGHSH and CDR2 LQKENI. There are 16 residues in the CDR3. CDR3 in DNA: TGTGCCAGCTCACCATTGGCAGACAGCTCCTACAATGAGCAGTTCTTC. Its protein product is CASSPLADSSYNEQFF.

V gene TRBV7-9 combines with J gene TRBJ2-7, with TRBD1 matching over 7 bases. Germline V gene data show CDR1 as SEHNR and CDR2 as FQNEAQ (reference sequence). The CDR3 loop spans 16 amino acids. The V gene end was trimmed by 5 bases and the J gene end by 2 bases; junction bases not matched to a gene: 12. The CDR3 sequence is CASSRPRTGNTYEQYF. CDR3 DNA: TGTGCCAGCAGCCGCCCGCGGACAGGTAACACCTACGAGCAGTACTTC.

This clonotype has a handful of counts. The chain is built from TRBV15 and TRBJ1-4; D not resolved. The CDR3 is 13 amino acids. Germline CDR1 and CDR2: LNHNV and YYDKDF (reference sequence). With 3 bases removed from V and 5 bases from J, the gap between germline ends came to 7 bases. The CDR3 region is CATSRGRNEKLFF. For the CDR3, the DNA is TGTGCCACCAGCAGGGGCAGAAATGAAAAACTGTTTTTT.

The chain links TRBV24-1 to TRBJ2-5, with TRBD1 matching over 8 bases. Per the germline V gene, CDR1 is KGHDR and CDR2 is SFDVKD. CDR3 length: 16 residues. With 4 bases clipped from V and 5 bases from J, the junction kept 11 bases outside the gene matches. The CDR3 DNA follows: TGTGCCACCAGTGAGGCGACAGGGGTTTCCCCTGAGACCCAGTACTTC. It translates to CATSEATGVSPETQYF.

The chain uses TRBV7-9 and TRBJ2-7, with 11 bases matching TRBD2. V was clipped by 5 bases and J by 0 bases; unmatched bases: 6. From germline, CDR1 is SEHNR and CDR2 FQNEAQ (reference sequence). The CDR3 extends over 16 amino acids. CDR3 bases: TGTGCCAGCAGCCCACCGACTAGCGGGGCCTCCTACGAGCAGTACTTC. This gives the protein CASSPPTSGASYEQYF.

This clonotype came up a few times. The V and J genes are TRBV24-1 and TRBJ1-3, with 7 bases aligning to TRBD1. CDR1 and CDR2 from the germline V gene are KGHDR and SFDVKD. Trimming cost V 5 bases and J 4 bases; bases outside gene matches: 7. This CDR3 is 15 amino acids long. CDR3 sequence reads: CATSGIRGSGNTIYF. CDR3 nucleotide sequence: TGTGCCACCAGTGGAATCAGGGGGTCCGGAAACACCATATATTTT.

V gene TRBV7-9 combines with J gene TRBJ2-1, with TRBD2 identical over 13 bases. The CDR3 loop spans 18 amino acids. The ends lost 5 bases at V and 4 bases at J; junction bases unmatched: 11. Germline CDR1 is SEHNR and CDR2 is FQNEAQ (reference sequence). DNA of the CDR3: TGTGCCAGCAGCCCACTACACGGGACTAGCGGGGAATACAATGAGCAGTTCTTC. This encodes CASSPLHGTSGEYNEQFF.

This clonotype was recorded at least ten times. At one end, the junction sequence differs from germline, possibly due to a read error. V is TRBV5-1 and J is TRBJ1-1; D is unresolved. The CDR3 is 13 amino acids. Looked up from germline, CDR1 is SGHRS and CDR2 is YFSETQ. DNA for the CDR3: TGTGCCAGCAGCTTACCCGGGAACACTGAAGCTTTCTTT. It codes for CASSLPGNTEAFF.

The CDR3 sequence is CASKPLQGALSGANVLTF. The CDR3 DNA reads as TGTGCCAGTAAACCCCTTCAGGGGGCGCTCAGTGGGGCCAACGTCCTGACTTTC. The chain uses TRBV12-3 or TRBV12-4 and TRBJ2-6; 8 bases are a match to TRBD1. The CDR3 covers 18 residues. V was pared by 9 bases and J by 3 bases, with 16 bases of the junction left unmatched.

The V gene is TRBV3-1, the J gene TRBJ2-2; D is undetermined. The CDR3 is 14 residues long. Germline V CDR1 and CDR2: LGHDT, YNNKEL (reference sequence). V was pared by 1 base and J by 3 bases, with 6 bases between. The CDR3 bases are TGTGCCAGCAGCCAAGGGGTTGACACCGGGGAGCTGTTTTTT. Its protein is CASSQGVDTGELFF.

The rearrangement uses TRBV5-6 and TRBJ2-7; D gene ambiguous. The CDR3 is made up of 12 amino acids. V lost 0 bases, J lost 9 bases, and 10 bases lay in between. The germline V gene has CDR1 SGHDT and CDR2 YYEEEE. The CDR3 here is CASSLGTKVQYF. In nucleotides, the CDR3 is TGTGCCAGCAGCTTGGGGACGAAGGTGCAGTACTTC.